This passage covers 14 T cell receptor beta chains from one sample sequenced in a study of cytomegalovirus exposure and HLA in healthy donors (dated by TCRdb to about 2017). Libraries came from the immunoSEQ multiplex PCR assay. What TCRdb holds here is the immuneACCESS table cut down to in-frame rearrangements. Part of the clones is not present; checked against another copy, under half of the missing clones reflect an unresolved V gene, and the others are unexplained. The sample table holds about 44,000 clones, of which 93% were seen once. Over 2% of the sample is held by the ten biggest clonotypes. Sequencing was done on a sample of PBMCs. These receptor sequences come from a woman between 18 and 30 years old in good health and CMV-seronegative.

This clone was counted a single time. This rearrangement joins TRBV25-1 to TRBJ2-2; 9 bases line up with TRBD1. With 6 bases clipped from V and 7 bases from J, the junction kept 6 bases outside the gene matches. Germline values: CDR1 MGHDK, CDR2 SYGVNS. The CDR3 runs to 14 residues. For the CDR3, the DNA is TGTGCCAGCAGGGGGACAGGGTACATCGGGGAGCTGTTTTTT. Protein sequence: CASRGTGYIGELFF.

The chain carries TRBV30 and TRBJ2-2; perhaps TRBD1 as D (5 bases). Germline CDR1 is GTSNPN and CDR2 is SVGIG (reference sequence). V was trimmed by 4 bases and J by 5 bases, leaving 8 bases between them. The CDR3 extends over 12 amino acids. The CDR3 DNA reads TGTGCCTGGACCCAGGGTACCGGGGAGCTGTTTTTT. Residues: CAWTQGTGELFF.

V and J are TRBV9 and TRBJ1-1; TRBD1 matches 8 bases. After removal of 2 bases from V and 7 bases from J, the junction contained 7 bases not matched to a gene. The germline V gene encodes CDR1 SGDLS and CDR2 YYNGEE. This CDR3 is 14 amino acids long. CDR3 nucleotides: TGTGCCAGCAGCGTGGACAGGGCCTCTGGTGAAGCTTTCTTT. Protein sequence: CASSVDRASGEAFF.

Written as DNA, the CDR3 is TGTGCCAGCAGTTTAGGGACAGGGGATCAGCCCCAGCATTTT. This encodes CASSLGTGDQPQHF. V gene TRBV28 combines with J gene TRBJ1-5; 10 bases align to TRBD1. After removal of 2 bases from V and 5 bases from J, the junction contained 0 bases not matched to a gene. The CDR3 loop spans 14 amino acids. CDR1 MDHEN and CDR2 SYDVKM come from the germline V gene.

V gene TRBV6-4 combines with J gene TRBJ2-1; 7 bases match TRBD2. From germline, CDR1 is MRHNA and CDR2 SNTAGT. There are 14 residues in the CDR3. V dropped 4 bases and J dropped 8; count of bases not matched to a gene: 8. The CDR3 nucleotides read TGTGCCAGCAGTGCAGGGTCGGCGGGGGATGAGCAGTTCTTC. It specifies CASSAGSAGDEQFF.

J is TRBJ2-1 and V is TRBV10-3, with 7 bases fitting TRBD1. Germline values: CDR1 ENHRY, CDR2 SYGVKD. With 2 bases clipped from V and 1 base from J, the junction kept 2 bases outside the gene matches. The CDR3 sequence is 15 residues long. The CDR3 sequence is CAISETGVSYNEQFF. The CDR3 DNA follows: TGTGCCATCAGTGAGACAGGGGTTTCCTACAATGAGCAGTTCTTC.

V usage is TRBV6-5 and J usage is TRBJ1-2, with a weak D call TRBD1 (5 bases). The CDR3 consists of 15 residues. V lost 6 bases and J lost 5, with 19 bases in between. Germline CDR1 MNHEY, CDR2 SVGAGI. The CDR3 region is CASSPTGTGTYGYTF. CDR3 DNA sequence: TGTGCCAGCAGCCCGACCGGGACTGGGACGTATGGCTACACCTTC.

The genes are TRBV7-9 and TRBJ2-3; TRBD2 aligns across 7 bases. This CDR3 contains 15 residues. The germline V gene has CDR1 SEHNR and CDR2 FQNEAQ (reference sequence). Trimming at V came to 7 bases and at J to 0 bases, leaving 7 bases not matched to a gene. In nucleotides, the CDR3 is TGTGCCAGCAAGAAGCTAGCGGCTAGCACAGATACGCAGTATTTT. Protein product: CASKKLAASTDTQYF.

The CDR3 bases are TGTGCCAGCAGCTTAATGCGGGACAGGAACTATGGCTACACCTTC. Its translation is CASSLMRDRNYGYTF. The chain has TRBV7-9 and TRBJ1-2; 8 bases are a match to TRBD1. Trimming at V came to 2 bases and at J to 2 bases, leaving 4 bases not matched to a gene. CDR1 SEHNR and CDR2 FQNEAQ come from the germline V gene (reference sequence). This CDR3 spans 15 amino acids.

The J gene is TRBJ1-5, the V gene TRBV6-4; 11 bases line up with TRBD1. Germline CDR1 and CDR2: MRHNA and SNTAGT. The V segment lost 6 bases and the J segment 4 bases; nucleotides outside the gene matches: 5. The CDR3 is 15 residues long. Here the CDR3 DNA reads TGTGCCAGCAGAAGCGGGACAGGGGGTAATCAGCCCCAGCATTTT. Translation: CASRSGTGGNQPQHF.

The chain has TRBV5-1 and TRBJ1-1; TRBD1 agrees at 7 bases. CDR3 length: 15 residues. Germline loops: CDR1 SGHRS, CDR2 YFSETQ. V gave up 0 bases and J gave up 0 bases; unmatched junction bases: 2. The CDR3 region is CASSLGQGLNTEAFF. Written as DNA, the CDR3 is TGCGCCAGCAGCTTGGGACAGGGCTTGAACACTGAAGCTTTCTTT.

This clone was observed once. The V gene is TRBV4-1, the J gene TRBJ1-2, with D possibly TRBD1 on 6 matching bases. Looked up from germline, CDR1 is MGHRA and CDR2 is YSYEKL. V gave up 1 base and J gave up 4 bases, with 13 bases separating them. The CDR3 sequence is 15 residues long. CDR3 coding DNA: TGCGCCAGCAGCCAAGTAGCAGGGGAATTCTATGGCTACACCTTC. Translated, it gives CASSQVAGEFYGYTF.

The chain links TRBV5-1 to TRBJ2-5, with D tentatively TRBD1 (5 bases). The CDR3 loop spans 16 amino acids. The germline V gene encodes CDR1 SGHRS and CDR2 YFSETQ. The germline V and J ends were trimmed by 4 bases and 4 bases, with 20 bases remaining between them. The CDR3 sequence is CASSGSNQGTGETQYF. The CDR3, as DNA: TGCGCCAGCAGCGGCTCCAACCAGGGTACTGGAGAGACCCAGTACTTC.

V and J are TRBV5-6 and TRBJ1-4, with D unresolved. The germline V and J ends were trimmed by 7 bases and 4 bases, with 14 bases remaining between them. The CDR3 contains 14 residues. Per the germline V gene, CDR1 is SGHDT and CDR2 is YYEEEE. The CDR3 DNA is TGTGCCAGCGGCAGTCTCCCCGTTAATGAAAAACTGTTTTTT. Translation: CASGSLPVNEKLFF. Full variable domain (rest looked up from reference TRBV5-6 and TRBJ1-4): DAGVTQSPTHLIKTRGQQVTLRCSPKSGHDTVSWYQQALGQGPQFIFQYYEEEERQRGNFPDRFSGHQFPNYSSELNVNALLLGDSALYLCASGSLPVNEKLFFGSGTQLSVL.